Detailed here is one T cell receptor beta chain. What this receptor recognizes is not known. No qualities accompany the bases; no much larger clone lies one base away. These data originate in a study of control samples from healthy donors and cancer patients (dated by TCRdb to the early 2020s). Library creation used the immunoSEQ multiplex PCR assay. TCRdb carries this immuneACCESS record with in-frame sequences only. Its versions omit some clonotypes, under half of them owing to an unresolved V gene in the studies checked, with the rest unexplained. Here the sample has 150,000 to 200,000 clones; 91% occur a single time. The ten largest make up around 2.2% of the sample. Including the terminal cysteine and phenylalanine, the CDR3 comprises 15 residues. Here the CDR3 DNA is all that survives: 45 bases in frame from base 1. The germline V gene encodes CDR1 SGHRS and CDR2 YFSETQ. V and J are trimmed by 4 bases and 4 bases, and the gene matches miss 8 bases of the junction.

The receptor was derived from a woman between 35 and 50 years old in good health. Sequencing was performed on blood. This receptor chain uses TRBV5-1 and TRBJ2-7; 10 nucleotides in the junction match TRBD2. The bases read TGCGCCAGCAGCCCACCCACTAGCGGGGCATACGAGCAGTACTTC. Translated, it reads CASSPPTSGAYEQYF.